Listed below are T cell receptor beta chains from one sample, sequenced in a study of T cell responses to AZD1222 COVID-19 vaccine. TCRdb's table, derived via immunoSEQ multiplex PCR, lists solely in-frame clones and lacks some. The sample holds 75,000 to 85,000 clones, around 90% seen once. This sample comprised peripheral blood, obtained 28 days after the second AZD1222 dose. The source of these receptors is an adult who received the AZD1222 COVID-19 vaccine. Both conserved end residues are part of each CDR3. Fields, in order: J gene, D gene, clone size, V gene, CDR3 protein, CDR3 DNA. A D gene is named only where the DNA matches it firmly. Not all rows give a size; the values are once, few, many and, for expanded clones, a class.

>TRBJ2-2|TRBD2|-|TRBV10-3
CAILGGGRTGELFF
TGTGCCATCCTTGGGGGAGGGCGCACCGGGGAGCTGTTTTTT
>TRBJ2-3|TRBD2|-|TRBV7-9
CASSYPSGGAPDTQYF
TGTGCCAGCAGCTACCCTAGCGGGGGGGCCCCGGATACGCAGTATTTT
>TRBJ2-7|-|-|TRBV27
CASSLDSYEQYF
TGTGCCAGCAGTTTGGACTCCTACGAGCAGTACTTC
>TRBJ2-5|-|once|TRBV2
CASRLGLGPEGYF
TGTGCCAGCAGGCTTGGATTGGGGCCCGAGGGTTACTTC
>TRBJ1-5|TRBD1|-|TRBV3-1/TRBV3-2
CASSHGTGDQPQHF
TGTGCCAGCAGCCACGGGACAGGGGATCAGCCCCAGCATTTT
>TRBJ2-4|-|few|TRBV4-1
CASSHVGRASLAKNIQYF
TGCGCCAGCAGCCACGTAGGGCGGGCTAGTCTCGCCAAAAACATTCAGTACTTC
>TRBJ2-7|TRBD2|-|TRBV7-8
CASSSGTSGPYEQYF
TGTGCCAGCAGCTCCGGGACTAGCGGGCCCTACGAGCAGTACTTC
>TRBJ2-1|TRBD1|once|TRBV5-1
CASSSPRGSLSYEQFF
TGCGCCAGCAGTTCCCCCAGGGGGTCCCTTTCCTATGAGCAGTTCTTC
>TRBJ2-3|-|-|TRBV28
CASSLFGSTDTQYF
TGTGCCAGCAGTTTATTCGGCTCCACAGATACGCAGTATTTT
>TRBJ2-5|TRBD2|-|TRBV11-1
CASSLAAGTSGAPGETQYF
TGTGCCAGCAGCTTAGCAGCCGGGACTAGCGGGGCGCCGGGGGAGACCCAGTACTTC
>TRBJ2-5|TRBD2|few|TRBV5-1
CASSLALLAGDNQETQYF
TGCGCCAGCAGCTTGGCCCTCTTAGCGGGGGATAACCAAGAGACCCAGTACTTC
>TRBJ1-1|-|-|TRBV19
CASSEGRNTEAFF
TGTGCCAGTAGCGAAGGCAGGAACACTGAAGCTTTCTTT
>TRBJ1-2|TRBD1|-|TRBV6-5
CASSYIRGTGYTF
TGTGCCAGCAGTTACATCAGGGGGACTGGCTACACCTTC
>TRBJ2-5|-|-|TRBV7-3
CASSLNGGETQYF
TGTGCCAGCAGCTTAAACGGGGGTGAGACCCAGTACTTC
>TRBJ2-2|TRBD2|-|TRBV5-1
CASSLNAGVGTGELFF
TGCGCCAGCAGCTTGAACGCGGGGGTTGGCACCGGGGAGCTGTTTTTT
>TRBJ1-2|-|-|TRBV19
CASLPGGSNYGYTF
TGTGCCAGCCTCCCGGGGGGTAGTAACTATGGCTACACTTTC
>TRBJ1-5|TRBD1|-|TRBV19
CASSRDRVGNQPQHF
TGTGCCAGTAGTAGGGACAGGGTGGGCAATCAGCCCCAGCATTTT
>TRBJ2-7|-|-|TRBV5-6
CASSLVGPGYEQYF
TGTGCCAGCAGCTTGGTGGGTCCGGGCTACGAGCAGTACTTC
>TRBJ1-2|-|once|TRBV19
CASSIDPAEALYGYTF
TGTGCCAGTAGTATAGATCCGGCAGAAGCCCTTTATGGCTACACCTTC
>TRBJ1-1|TRBD1|-|TRBV19
CASRAGTVNTEAFF
TGTGCCAGTAGGGCCGGGACAGTAAACACTGAAGCTTTCTTT
>TRBJ1-5|-|-|TRBV19
CASSESKAQHF
TGTGCCAGTAGTGAATCGAAGGCCCAGCATTTT
>TRBJ2-7|-|-|TRBV10-3
CATASESSYEQYF
TGTGCCACTGCGAGCGAGAGCTCCTACGAGCAGTACTTC
>TRBJ2-7|-|-|TRBV28
CASSSQPRTRYEQYF
TGTGCCAGCAGTTCCCAGCCCCGGACCCGCTACGAGCAGTACTTC
>TRBJ2-7|-|-|TRBV7-3
CASSLGRGRYEQYF
TGTGCCAGCAGCTTAGGGCGGGGGCGCTACGAGCAGTACTTC
>TRBJ1-2|-|-|TRBV2
CASRTGIFYGYTF
TGTGCCAGCAGGACCGGGATCTTCTATGGCTACACCTTC
>TRBJ2-7|-|-|TRBV6-5
CASSYEARTYEQYF
TGTGCCAGCAGTTACGAGGCCAGAACCTACGAGCAGTACTTC
>TRBJ1-5|-|-|TRBV2
CASRASQGPSGPQHF
TGTGCCAGCAGGGCATCTCAGGGGCCCTCCGGGCCCCAGCATTTT
>TRBJ2-2|TRBD2|-|TRBV19
CASSSGLAGGRTGELFF
TGTGCCAGTAGTAGTGGACTAGCGGGGGGTCGAACCGGGGAGCTGTTTTTT
>TRBJ1-1|TRBD1|-|TRBV18
CASSRPGQGAWNTEAFF
TGTGCCAGCTCGCGACCGGGACAGGGGGCTTGGAACACTGAAGCTTTCTTT
>TRBJ2-7|-|-|TRBV18
CASSPLTEDRQYF
TGTGCCAGCTCACCCCTTACCGAGGACCGACAGTACTTC
>TRBJ2-1|TRBD2|-|TRBV4-1
CASSRILTSGRSYNEQFF
TGCGCCAGCAGCCGTATCCTGACTAGCGGGCGCTCCTACAATGAGCAGTTCTTC
>TRBJ2-1|-|once|TRBV25-1
CASSDKGLTQFF
TGTGCCAGCAGTGATAAGGGCCTAACGCAGTTCTTC
>TRBJ2-1|-|once|TRBV7-2
CASSFAPAEQFF
TGTGCCAGCAGCTTCGCCCCAGCTGAGCAGTTCTTC
>TRBJ2-5|TRBD2|-|TRBV7-6
CASSPTSGGAQETQYF
TGTGCCAGCAGCCCAACTAGCGGGGGGGCCCAAGAGACCCAGTACTTC
>TRBJ1-6|-|-|TRBV19
CASSWGQGRSPLHF
TGTGCCAGTAGTTGGGGGCAGGGGCGTTCACCCCTCCACTTT
>TRBJ2-1|-|-|TRBV9
CASSARTQSSYNEQFF
TGTGCCAGCAGCGCCCGGACGCAGAGCTCCTACAATGAGCAGTTCTTC
>TRBJ1-2|-|-|TRBV12-3/TRBV12-4
CASSPPANYGYTF
TGTGCCAGCAGTCCCCCAGCGAACTATGGCTACACCTTC
>TRBJ1-3|-|-|TRBV5-4
CASSSDIHSGNTIYF
TGTGCCAGCAGCTCGGACATCCACTCTGGAAACACCATATATTTT
>TRBJ2-7|TRBD2|-|TRBV5-1
CASSLEAMSGIEQYF
TGCGCCAGCAGCTTGGAAGCTATGAGCGGGATCGAGCAGTACTTC
>TRBJ2-7|-|-|TRBV6-5
CASRGPSYEQYF
TGTGCCAGCAGGGGGCCGAGCTACGAGCAGTACTTC
>TRBJ2-7|TRBD1|-|TRBV7-6
CASSSGTGGDEQYF
TGTGCCAGCAGCTCCGGGACAGGGGGCGACGAGCAGTACTTC
>TRBJ2-3|TRBD2|-|TRBV7-3
CASSLSGGASDTQYF
TGTGCCAGCAGTCTTAGCGGGGGGGCTTCAGATACGCAGTATTTT
>TRBJ1-6|-|-|TRBV5-4
CASSSRQDGPNSPLHF
TGTGCCAGCAGCTCAAGACAGGACGGGCCTAATTCACCCCTCCACTTT
>TRBJ2-7|TRBD1|-|TRBV19
CASSIRTGGSYEQYF
TGTGCCAGTAGTATTCGAACAGGGGGGTCCTACGAGCAGTACTTC